This entry lists 18 T cell receptor beta chains sequenced from one sample in a study of shared clonotypes between healthy human individuals. Method: immunoSEQ multiplex PCR; TCRdb's copy keeps in-frame clones and lacks some. The sample holds roughly 2,300,000 clones; 85% to 95% are singletons and the top ten take 0.37%. Sequencing was done on a sample of naive CD4+ T cells from PBMCs. Subset here: CD45RA+ positively selected. These receptors originate from a man aged 18 to 30 in good health. Some clones in this sample may be carry-over from other donors' samples.

This clone has a single count. The V gene is TRBV4-1, the J gene TRBJ1-4; D perhaps matches TRBD1 (5 bases). V lost 3 bases, J lost 1 base, and 15 bases lay in between. Germline lookup yields CDR1 MGHRA and CDR2 YSYEKL. This CDR3 has 17 amino acids. As DNA, the CDR3 is TGCGCCAGCAGCCACCTTCCGAACGGGGGAACTAATGAAAAACTGTTTTTT. The encoded protein is CASSHLPNGGTNEKLFF.

The chain employs TRBV4-2 and TRBJ1-1, with TRBD1 as a possible D gene (6 bases). The CDR3 has 16 residues. Trimming shortened V by 0 bases and J by 4 bases, and 15 bases separated the two germline ends. Germline CDR1 is LGHNA and CDR2 is YNFKEQ. The CDR3 DNA reads TGTGCCAGCAGCCAAGATACGACAGGTGGGGGCACTGAAGCTTTCTTT. Amino acids: CASSQDTTGGGTEAFF.

This chain connects TRBV23-1 to TRBJ2-1, with TRBD2 identical over 8 bases. TRBV23-1 is treated as an ORF (open reading frame) with a function not yet certain. Losses at the gene ends were 8 bases for V and 6 bases for J; bases not matched to a gene: 9. This CDR3 contains 14 residues. DNA for the CDR3: TGCGCCAGCGGGGGCACTAGCGGATTCAATGAGCAGTTCTTC. Amino acid sequence: CASGGTSGFNEQFF.

The chain combines TRBV28 with TRBJ1-5; possible D gene TRBD1, 6 bases. The length of the CDR3 is 13 residues. Germline V gene data show CDR1 as MDHEN and CDR2 as SYDVKM. V lost 7 bases, J lost 11 bases, and 18 bases lay in between. The chain's CDR3 is CASTSRVRGAQHF. The CDR3 nucleotides read TGTGCCAGCACCTCCAGGGTGAGGGGGGCCCAGCATTTT.

The chain employs TRBV5-6 and TRBJ1-1, with D tentatively TRBD1 (6 bases). CDR1 is SGHDT, CDR2 YYEEEE, per germline. V lost 0 bases to trimming and J lost 5 bases, with 14 bases between them. The CDR3 consists of 15 residues. CDR3 region: CASSLVGGGRTEAFF. The DNA of the CDR3 is TGTGCCAGCAGCTTGGTGGGAGGGGGTAGGACTGAAGCTTTCTTT.

The gene calls are TRBV7-2 and TRBJ2-7, with TRBD2 identical over 7 bases. The CDR3 spans 12 residues. Per germline, CDR1 SGHTA and CDR2 FQGNSA. After removal of 5 bases from V and 3 bases from J, the junction contained 1 base not matched to a gene. The CDR3 DNA is TGTGCCAGCAGCCGGGGGGACTACGAGCAGTACTTC. Its translation: CASSRGDYEQYF.

V is TRBV7-3 and J is TRBJ2-3; 13 nucleotides align to TRBD2. The CDR3 covers 16 residues. V lost 0 bases and J lost 6; bases outside the gene matches: 3. The germline V gene has CDR1 SGHTA and CDR2 FQGTGA. In nucleotides, the CDR3 is TGTGCCAGCAGCTTAACGAAGACTAGCGGGGGGGATACGCAGTATTTT. As protein: CASSLTKTSGGDTQYF.

V gene TRBV9 combines with J gene TRBJ2-3; no definite D call. The CDR3 is 13 residues long. V lost 5 bases and J lost 4, with 11 bases in between. Germline loops: CDR1 SGDLS, CDR2 YYNGEE. This chain's CDR3 is CASRSGRADTQYF. In DNA form, the CDR3 reads TGTGCCAGCAGGTCAGGACGAGCAGATACGCAGTATTTT. Using reference TRBV9 and TRBJ2-3 for the parts outside the CDR3, the full variable domain is DSGVTQTPKHLITATGQRVTLRCSPRSGDLSVYWYQQSLDQGLQFLIQYYNGEERAKGNILERFSAQQFPDLHSELNLSSLELGDSALYFCASRSGRADTQYFGPGTRLTVL.

This clone has a single count. The chain employs TRBV18 and TRBJ1-5, with 8 bases that match TRBD1. V gave up 4 bases and J gave up 5 bases; unmatched junction bases: 1. The CDR3 runs 13 residues. Germline-derived CDR1 and CDR2 are KGHSH and LQKENI. CDR3 protein: CASSQQGDQPQHF. The CDR3 DNA sequence: TGTGCCAGCTCACAACAGGGGGATCAGCCCCAGCATTTT. Full variable domain (rest looked up from reference TRBV18 and TRBJ1-5): NAGVMQNPRHLVRRRGQEARLRCSPMKGHSHVYWYRQLPEEGLKFMVYLQKENIIDESGMPKERFSAEFPKEGPSILRIQQVVRGDSAAYFCASSQQGDQPQHFGDGTRLSIL.

V is TRBV27 and J is TRBJ1-2; D gene uncertain. Looked up from germline, CDR1 is MNHEY and CDR2 is SMNVEV (reference sequence). V shed 2 bases and J shed 6 bases, with 10 bases lying between them. CDR3 length: 13 residues. CDR3 region: CASSLKGSNGYTF. The CDR3 coding sequence is TGTGCCAGCAGTTTAAAAGGGTCCAATGGCTACACCTTC.

The V and J genes are TRBV4-2 and TRBJ2-7; the D is unclear. The V end was cut by 5 bases, the J end by 2 bases, with 13 bases between. The CDR3 is 14 amino acids. Per the germline V gene, CDR1 is LGHNA and CDR2 is YNFKEQ. CDR3 in amino acids: CASSLVGTPYEQYF. The CDR3 coding sequence is TGTGCCAGCAGCTTGGTAGGTACTCCCTACGAGCAGTACTTC.

The rearrangement joins TRBV6-1 to TRBJ1-2; D might be TRBD1 (6 bases). V shed 10 bases and J shed 8 bases, with 23 bases lying between them. Germline V lookup: CDR1 MNHNS, CDR2 SASEGT. This CDR3 has 14 amino acids. This CDR3 is CATVVTVGGRGYTF. The DNA of the CDR3 is TGTGCCACCGTGGTTACTGTAGGGGGAAGGGGCTACACCTTC.

This chain joins TRBV5-6 and TRBJ2-1, with TRBD2 matching 8 bases. CDR1 and CDR2 from the germline V gene are SGHDT and YYEEEE. V lost 0 bases to trimming and J lost 0 bases; unmatched junction nucleotides: 8. The CDR3 has 18 residues. As DNA, the CDR3 is TGTGCCAGCAGCTTGGGAGGGTTCAGCGGGAGCTCCTACAATGAGCAGTTCTTC. As protein: CASSLGGFSGSSYNEQFF. Filled out from reference TRBV5-6 and TRBJ2-1, the complete variable domain reads DAGVTQSPTHLIKTRGQQVTLRCSPKSGHDTVSWYQQALGQGPQFIFQYYEEEERQRGNFPDRFSGHQFPNYSSELNVNALLLGDSALYLCASSLGGFSGSSYNEQFFGPGTRLTVL.

The chain is built from TRBV28 and TRBJ2-1, with TRBD2 matching over 9 bases. V lost 5 bases to trimming and J lost 5 bases; unmatched junction nucleotides: 16. Germline-derived CDR1 and CDR2 are MDHEN and SYDVKM. The CDR3 has 18 residues. CDR3 DNA sequence: TGTGCCAGCAGTCCCTTATTAGTAGCGGGAGAGGGGCACAATGAGCAGTTCTTC. It translates to CASSPLLVAGEGHNEQFF.

The chain joins TRBV6-1 to TRBJ2-1; the D is unclear. CDR1 and CDR2 (germline): MNHNS, SASEGT. The length of the CDR3 is 16 residues. Between the trimmed V and J ends, which lost 3 bases and 0 bases, there was a span of 12 bases. CDR3 DNA sequence: TGTGCCAGCAGTGACCGTACTCGGAGCTCCTACAATGAGCAGTTCTTC. Translation: CASSDRTRSSYNEQFF.

V usage is TRBV6-1 and J usage is TRBJ2-7, with D tentatively TRBD1 (5 bases). V lost 2 bases and J 3 bases, leaving 11 bases between the germline ends. This CDR3 has 14 amino acids. The germline gives CDR1 MNHNS, CDR2 SASEGT. The CDR3 is CASSENRGFYEQYF. CDR3 DNA: TGTGCCAGCAGTGAAAATAGGGGTTTCTACGAGCAGTACTTC.

With respect to this clone: Other DNA variants within this sample encode the same CDR3. The V call is TRBV9, the J call TRBJ2-7; TRBD1 agrees at 7 bases. Germline-derived CDR1 and CDR2 are SGDLS and YYNGEE. There are 14 residues in the CDR3. V was clipped by 0 bases and J by 2 bases; unmatched bases: 2. The CDR3 nucleotides read TGTGCCAGCAGCGTAGACCAGGGGGCCTACGAGCAGTACTTC. It encodes CASSVDQGAYEQYF.

The rearrangement joins TRBV5-8 to TRBJ1-4; D call uncertain. The V gene's germline CDR1 is SGHTS and CDR2 YDEGEE. Trimming cost V 1 base and J 3 bases, with 10 bases left between them. The CDR3 runs to 15 residues. The CDR3 DNA follows: TGTGCCAGCAGCTTGCTGTCGGCAGCTAATGAAAAACTGTTTTTT. Its protein product is CASSLLSAANEKLFF. The full variable domain, completed using reference TRBV5-8 and TRBJ1-4, is EAGVTQSPTHLIKTRGQQATLRCSPISGHTSVYWYQQALGLGLQFLLWYDEGEERNRGNFPPRFSGRQFPNYSSELNVNALELEDSALYLCASSLLSAANEKLFFGSGTQLSVL.